The rows below give T cell receptor beta chains drawn from one sample of a study of T cell responses to AZD1222 COVID-19 vaccine. The method was immunoSEQ multiplex PCR; TCRdb's version includes in-frame clones alone and lacks a portion of them. The sample contains over 75,000 clones, over 75% of which appear only once. Source: peripheral blood, taken on day 0 of AZD1222 vaccination. These receptors all stem from an adult in good health. Both conserved end residues are part of each CDR3. A D gene is named only where the DNA matches it firmly.

V: TRBV7-9; J: TRBJ1-1; D: NA; CDR3: CASSLNRAAAFF
V: TRBV12-3/TRBV12-4; J: TRBJ2-3; D: NA; CDR3: CASSLSEPDTQYF
V: TRBV11-2; J: TRBJ2-5; D: NA; CDR3: CASSLVFVAAPQETQYF
V: TRBV19; J: TRBJ1-1; D: NA; CDR3: CASSIERYTEAFF
V: TRBV9; J: TRBJ2-1; D: NA; CDR3: CASTLTSLGNEQFF
V: TRBV5-6; J: TRBJ2-7; D: TRBD1; CDR3: CASSFRDRGVLDEQYF
V: TRBV7-2; J: TRBJ2-1; D: NA; CDR3: CASSLGGTGLYNEQFF
V: TRBV2; J: TRBJ2-1; D: TRBD2; CDR3: CASSGTSGREQFF
V: TRBV7-9; J: TRBJ1-1; D: TRBD1; CDR3: CASSLFQGAQTEAFF
V: TRBV6-5; J: TRBJ2-7; D: NA; CDR3: CATNRGGASYEQYF
V: TRBV11-3; J: TRBJ2-2; D: NA; CDR3: CASSPYGTGELFF
V: TRBV7-9; J: TRBJ2-7; D: TRBD1; CDR3: CASSFGRDRVSYEQYF
V: TRBV6-5; J: TRBJ2-7; D: TRBD1; CDR3: CASQRQGYEQYF
V: TRBV28; J: TRBJ1-3; D: TRBD1; CDR3: CASSFRDSSGNTIYF
V: TRBV11-2; J: TRBJ2-3; D: NA; CDR3: CASSLVPGDTQYF
V: TRBV10-3; J: TRBJ2-1; D: NA; CDR3: CAISRQIEGSYNEQFF
V: TRBV5-5; J: TRBJ2-1; D: NA; CDR3: CASSLPLSRVPNEQFF
V: TRBV29-1; J: TRBJ1-5; D: TRBD1; CDR3: CSVERTGGNQPQHF
V: TRBV7-9; J: TRBJ1-1; D: NA; CDR3: CASSLDPEAFF
V: TRBV27; J: TRBJ2-5; D: TRBD1; CDR3: CASSTLGQAQETQYF
V: TRBV12-5; J: TRBJ2-7; D: TRBD1; CDR3: CASGPWTGGYEQYF
V: TRBV6-5; J: TRBJ2-1; D: TRBD1; CDR3: CASSYAGGYEQFF
V: TRBV7-4; J: TRBJ2-3; D: TRBD2; CDR3: CASYGAAGVADTQYF
V: TRBV9; J: TRBJ2-3; D: NA; CDR3: CASSVGLGLTDTQYF
V: TRBV2; J: TRBJ1-1; D: NA; CDR3: CASSQVNTEAFF
V: TRBV7-2; J: TRBJ2-4; D: TRBD1; CDR3: CASSPYLGQENIQYF
V: TRBV7-9; J: TRBJ2-7; D: NA; CDR3: CASSLSPDGPYEQYF